This T cell receptor (beta chain) was documented in a study of T-cell memory formation after mild COVID-19. Overall study results and limits: Clones which contracted sat mainly in CM and EM if CD4+, and in EMRA if CD8+.

The table lists this clonotype with many counts. The antigen is undetermined. Constant-segment primers served in 5'RACE that generated TCR alpha and TCR beta cDNA libraries bearing sample barcodes and UMIs. TCRdb fed the 5' RACE reads into MiXCR, producing one record per CDR3 protein. The profile shows fewer than 150,000 distinct CDR3 sequences, approximately 6.3% of them singletons. The V gene end was trimmed by 5 bases and the J gene end by 2 bases; junction bases not matched to a gene: 4. The germline CDR1 and CDR2 sequences are SGHRS and YFSETQ. The CDR3 has 14 amino acids. The sequence was obtained from an adult woman who had mild COVID-19 (a few samples of this study predate the infection). Cell type and time point are not known. The J gene is TRBJ2-7, the V gene TRBV5-1; the match to TRBD2 covers 10 bases. Sequencing used PBMCs or a T cell subset sorted from them (not recorded which). The DNA for the CDR3 is TGCGCCAGCAGAGTGACTAGCGGGCCCTACGAGCAGTACTTC. It is translated as CASRVTSGPYEQYF.